This is a list of T cell receptor beta chains from one sample in a study of T cells in Graves' hyperthyroidism and ophthalmopathy. Each CDR3 protein is one row after TCRdb ran MiXCR on the multiplex PCR reads. The sample consists of roughly 400,000 distinct CDR3 sequences, 11% to 15% of them appearing once. Sequenced input: blood. These TCRs come from a man aged 50 to 59 with Graves' ophthalmopathy. Each CDR3 is given with its conserved first and last residue. A D gene is named only where the DNA matches it firmly. Not all rows give a size; the values are once, few, many and, for expanded clones, a class.

-	few	TRBJ2-3	TRBV28	TGTGCCAGCAGTTTTAGTGTTGGGGATACGCAGTATTTT	CASSFSVGDTQYF
TRBD2	many	TRBJ2-5	TRBV27	TGTGCCAGCAGTTCCGAAGCGGGGACCGCGGAGACCCAGTACTTC	CASSSEAGTAETQYF
TRBD2	many	TRBJ2-3	TRBV27	TGTGCCAGCAGTTTGGGGAGGGCCGGCACAGATACGCAGTATTTT	CASSLGRAGTDTQYF
-	many	TRBJ1-1	TRBV28	TGTGCCAGCACCATGAAGGGCCCTGAAGCTTTCTTT	CASTMKGPEAFF
-	-	TRBJ1-5	TRBV2	TGTGCCAGCAGTGATCGCGGGCCCCAGCATTTT	CASSDRGPQHF
-	-	TRBJ1-4	TRBV4-2	TGTGCCAGCAGCCCGGACGTGGGGCTACGAGAAAAACTGTTTTTT	CASSPDVGLREKLFF
TRBD1	many	TRBJ1-5	TRBV20-1	TGCAGTGCTAGATTAGGACAGGGGTATAGCAATCAGCCCCAGCATTTT	CSARLGQGYSNQPQHF
-	-	TRBJ2-2	TRBV9	TGTGCCAGCAGCGTAGGACCAAACGAACCCGGGGAGCTGTTTTTT	CASSVGPNEPGELFF
-	few	TRBJ2-7	TRBV27	TGTGCCAGCAGTTCGCGGGAAAACTCCTACGAGCAGTACTTC	CASSSRENSYEQYF
TRBD2	many	TRBJ2-7	TRBV5-1	TGCGCCAGCAGCTCCCTCCCCCTGGGGGGGGTAGACGAGCAGTACTTC	CASSSLPLGGVDEQYF
TRBD1	many	TRBJ1-1	TRBV28	TGTGCCAGCAGTCCAGGACAGGGAAAAGGTAACGCTGAAGCTTTCTTT	CASSPGQGKGNAEAFF
-	few	TRBJ2-7	TRBV20-1	TGCAGTGCTAGGGGGTTGGAACGGGAGGAGCAGTACTTC	CSARGLEREEQYF
TRBD2	few	TRBJ2-2	TRBV20-1	TGCAGTGCTACCTGGACTAGCGGGACCGGGGAGCTGTTTTTT	CSATWTSGTGELFF
TRBD1	many	TRBJ1-1	TRBV7-8	TGTGCCAGCAGCTGGACAGGGGAAAGGGTGAACACTGAAGCTTTCTTT	CASSWTGERVNTEAFF
TRBD1	-	TRBJ2-1	TRBV24-1	TGTGCCACCAGTGATCCCACAGGGGCGCTCCCGGCTAATTACAATGAGCAGTTCTTC	CATSDPTGALPANYNEQFF
TRBD2	-	TRBJ2-1	TRBV9	TGTGCCAGCAGCGGACTCGGGACTAACGGATACAATGAGCAGTTCTTC	CASSGLGTNGYNEQFF
TRBD2	many	TRBJ2-5	TRBV14	TGTGCCAGCAGCCAAGTTAGCGGGATGGCCCAGGAGACCCAGTACTTC	CASSQVSGMAQETQYF
TRBD2	-	TRBJ2-2	TRBV28	TGTGCCAGCAGTTCCGCGGGAGGGACCGGGGAGCTGTTTTTT	CASSSAGGTGELFF
TRBD2	-	TRBJ2-6	TRBV7-2	TGTGCCAGCAGCTTAGAAGTCCTAGCGGGAGGATCTGGGGCCAACGTCCTGACTTTC	CASSLEVLAGGSGANVLTF
-	many	TRBJ2-1	TRBV20-1	TGCAGTGCTAGTCCAGGGGAGCGGGGAAACAATGAGCAGTTCTTC	CSASPGERGNNEQFF
-	many	TRBJ2-1	TRBV20-1	TGCAGTGCTAGAGATGCCACGGCCGCGATTATGTACAATGAGCAGTTCTTC	CSARDATAAIMYNEQFF
TRBD1	-	TRBJ1-1	TRBV9	TGTGCCAGCAGCGGGAACTCGAAACAGGGGGCCGTCGGCACTGAAGCTTTCTTT	CASSGNSKQGAVGTEAFF
-	-	TRBJ2-7	TRBV20-1	TGCAGTGCTAGTGGCCTGGCCAGGAGGAGCGAGCAGTACTTC	CSASGLARRSEQYF
TRBD2	-	TRBJ2-7	TRBV20-1	TGCAGTGCTATTCGACTAGCGGGGGTTTACGAGCAGTACTTC	CSAIRLAGVYEQYF
TRBD1	-	TRBJ2-5	TRBV3-1	TGTGCCAGCAGGACAGGGTGGCAAGAGACCCAGTACTTC	CASRTGWQETQYF
-	many	TRBJ2-1	TRBV10-3	TGTGCCATCAGTGATCCAGGACTGTCCAGCTCCTACAATGAGCAGTTCTTC	CAISDPGLSSSYNEQFF
TRBD1	many	TRBJ2-5	TRBV11-2	TGTGCCAGCAGCTTAGTCCGACCGGACAGGGAGGTGGAAGAGACCCAGTACTTC	CASSLVRPDREVEETQYF
-	-	TRBJ1-1	TRBV2	TGTGCCAGCAGTGACGAGGGGCGAGGAGCTTTCTTT	CASSDEGRGAFF
-	-	TRBJ2-3	TRBV4-1	TGCGCCAGCAGCCAAGGACCTCTTAGGACAACAGATACGCAGTATTTT	CASSQGPLRTTDTQYF
-	-	TRBJ1-2	TRBV4-1	TGCGCCAGCAGCCAAGAACCGGGATTTCTTGATGGCTACACCTTC	CASSQEPGFLDGYTF
TRBD2	-	TRBJ2-1	TRBV6-5	TGTGCCAGCAGTTACTCAAACCCGGGACTAGCGGGAACTAATGAGCAGTTCTTC	CASSYSNPGLAGTNEQFF
-	few	TRBJ1-2	TRBV20-1	TGCAGTGCTAATGCAGGCGAAGTTGGCTACACCTTC	CSANAGEVGYTF
-	few	TRBJ2-2	TRBV10-3	TGTGCCATCCAAAACACCGGGGAGCTGTTTTTT	CAIQNTGELFF
-	-	TRBJ1-5	TRBV5-5	TGTGCCAGCAGCTTGGTGCCAGAAGATCAGCCCCAGCATTTT	CASSLVPEDQPQHF
-	-	TRBJ2-5	TRBV24-1	TGTGCCACCAGTGAGGGGGGACGAGACCAAGAGACCCAGTACTTC	CATSEGGRDQETQYF
-	many	TRBJ2-3	TRBV20-1	TGCAGTGCCGCCGTTAGAAGGGATACGCAGTATTTT	CSAAVRRDTQYF
-	many	TRBJ2-5	TRBV4-1	TGCGCCAGCAGCCACGGAGGTTGGGGGCGGGAGACCCAGTACTTC	CASSHGGWGRETQYF
-	many	TRBJ2-7	TRBV6-2/TRBV6-3	TGTGCCAGCAGCAAACCGTCGGGCTCCTACGAGCAGTACTTC	CASSKPSGSYEQYF
-	many	TRBJ2-6	TRBV27	TGTGCCAGCAGTTCGAACGAAGGACGGAGCTCTGGGGCCAACGTCCTGACTTTC	CASSSNEGRSSGANVLTF
-	-	TRBJ2-5	TRBV14	TGTGCCAGCAGCCAAGCCGGGATTCGAGAGACCCAGTACTTC	CASSQAGIRETQYF
-	few	TRBJ1-5	TRBV27	TGTGCCAGCAGTTCGACAGAGAATCAGCCCCAGCATTTT	CASSSTENQPQHF
-	many	TRBJ2-1	TRBV18	TGTGCCAGCTCGCGGGACTTGAACAATGAGCAGTTCTTC	CASSRDLNNEQFF
-	-	TRBJ2-1	TRBV7-9	TGTGCCAGCAGCTTAGCCTGGGACACTACGTGGAATGAGCAGTTCTTC	CASSLAWDTTWNEQFF
-	many	TRBJ2-5	TRBV3-1	TGTGCCAGCAGCCAAGTTTTGTCGCAGGGCCAAGAGACCCAGTACTTC	CASSQVLSQGQETQYF
-	many	TRBJ1-2	TRBV2	TGTGCCAGCACTCTGGCCGTTAGTGGCTACACCTTC	CASTLAVSGYTF
TRBD2	-	TRBJ2-1	TRBV19	TGTGCCAGTAGTACAGCTAGCGGGAGAAATGAGCAGTTCTTC	CASSTASGRNEQFF
TRBD2	-	TRBJ2-3	TRBV19	TGTGCCAGTAGTACCGGAACCGGGACTAGCGGAACAGATACGCAGTATTTT	CASSTGTGTSGTDTQYF
-	many	TRBJ1-1	TRBV5-1	TGCGCCAGCAGCTTGGAAGGGGTGGGGGGCTATGGAACTGAAGCTTTCTTT	CASSLEGVGGYGTEAFF
TRBD1	many	TRBJ2-5	TRBV11-1	TGTGCCAGCAGCAAGGGGACAGTGGAAGAGACCCAGTACTTC	CASSKGTVEETQYF
TRBD1	many	TRBJ2-7	TRBV5-5	TGTGCCAGCAGCTTGGAGTGGGACAGGGGTGGAGAGCAGTACTTC	CASSLEWDRGGEQYF
TRBD1	many	TRBJ2-2	TRBV30	TGTGCCTGGAGGGGACAGACTGCGACCGGGGAGCTGTTTTTT	CAWRGQTATGELFF
TRBD2	many	TRBJ2-1	TRBV3-1	TGTGCCAGCAGCCAAGAAGCGCGGGAGTCCTACAATGAGCAGTTCTTC	CASSQEARESYNEQFF